Sequencing of this TCR beta chain was carried out in a study of OX40 agonist ivuxolimab in advanced cancers. Turning to the study itself: Checkpoint inhibitors had been given previously to about 38% of patients. Study-wide results and caveats: Partial responders at 0.1-3.0 mg/kg showed near-lowest clonal expansion. Expanded peripheral T cells had an undetermined antigen specificity. Normalized T-cell clonal expansion was also low in a subset of nonresponders.

Notes on this clone: The antigen is unknown.

Trimming removed 3 bases from V and 4 bases from J, with 7 bases in between. Germline V lookup: CDR1 SQVTM, CDR2 ANQGSEA. This CDR3 spans 11 amino acids. Here immunoSEQ multiplex PCR was the method, and the copy in TCRdb shows in-frame clones only, minus some. This sample has over 60,000 clones, with over 75% found just once. The receptor comes from an adult with an advanced solid tumor such as melanoma, head and neck, liver or kidney cancer. This chain joins TRBV29-1 and TRBJ2-7; D call uncertain. Here the sequenced sample was CD4+ or CD8+ T cells sorted from blood, taken in a trial of the OX40 agonist ivuxolimab. CDR3 coding DNA: TGCAGCGTTGAGGGGTTGTACGAGCAGTACTTC. Amino acids: CSVEGLYEQYF.